The entry that follows covers one T cell receptor beta chain sequence. What it binds is unknown. This entry is derived from a study of blood T cells in healthy people across ages. Study-wide findings and caveats: PBMCs went unsorted, and a conclusive naive versus antigen-experienced comparison was therefore prevented. Among long-lived donors, naive CD4+ cells were more numerous and diversity higher than in aged donors. Changes seen in expanded clonotypes were possibly confounded by donor CMV status left unknown.

No fewer than 7 million PBMCs went into each sample. The CDR3 is 13 residues long. Trimming removed 4 bases from V and 3 bases from J, with 10 bases in between. For the second PCR, which ran for 7 to 11 cycles, a sample-barcoded 5' primer and a J-beta primer mix were used. TCRdb ran MiXCR on the 5' RACE reads and lists one entry per CDR3 protein. The data hold some 1.8 million distinct CDR3 sequences, with roughly two fifths observed a single time. V usage is TRBV12-3 or TRBV12-4 and J usage is TRBJ2-7; D call uncertain. This clonotype was sampled from a human donor in good health. The material sequenced was blood. CDR3 sequence (DNA): TGTGCCAGCAGTTCCTCAAGTTACTACGAGCAGTACTTC. Protein: CASSSSSYYEQYF.